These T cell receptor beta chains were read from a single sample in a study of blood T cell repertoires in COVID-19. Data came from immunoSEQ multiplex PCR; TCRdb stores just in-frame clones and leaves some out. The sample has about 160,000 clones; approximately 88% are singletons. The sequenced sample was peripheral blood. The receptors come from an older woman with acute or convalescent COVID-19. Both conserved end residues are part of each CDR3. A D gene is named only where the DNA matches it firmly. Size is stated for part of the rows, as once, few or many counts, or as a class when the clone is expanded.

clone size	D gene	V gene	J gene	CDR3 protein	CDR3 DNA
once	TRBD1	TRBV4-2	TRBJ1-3	CASSQEDRGPGNTIYF	TGTGCCAGCAGCCAAGAGGACAGGGGGCCTGGAAACACCATATATTTT
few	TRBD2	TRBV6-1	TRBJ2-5	CASSDIAGGQETQYF	TGTGCCAGCAGTGATATAGCGGGGGGCCAAGAGACCCAGTACTTC
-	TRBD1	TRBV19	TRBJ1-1	CASTLRGAGTEAFF	TGTGCCAGTACCCTCAGGGGGGCAGGGACTGAAGCTTTCTTT
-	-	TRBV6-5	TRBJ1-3	CASRRDRGSGNTIYF	TGTGCCAGCAGGCGTGATAGGGGCTCTGGAAACACCATATATTTT
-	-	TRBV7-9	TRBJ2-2	CASSITGTGAGELFF	TGTGCCAGCAGCATTACAGGGACGGGCGCCGGGGAGCTGTTTTTT
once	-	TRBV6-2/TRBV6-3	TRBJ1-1	CASSPLGMGNTEAFF	TGTGCCAGCAGTCCCCTCGGGATGGGGAACACTGAAGCTTTCTTT
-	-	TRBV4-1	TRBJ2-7	CASSQDRTGNYEQYF	TGCGCCAGCAGCCAAGATAGAACAGGTAACTACGAGCAGTACTTC
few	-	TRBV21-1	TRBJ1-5	CASSIIQGMDNQPQHF	TGTGCCAGCAGCATCATCCAGGGGATGGACAATCAGCCCCAGCATTTT
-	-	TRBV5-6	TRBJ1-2	CASSFSRGGYTF	TGTGCCAGCAGCTTCTCCCGGGGGGGCTACACCTTC
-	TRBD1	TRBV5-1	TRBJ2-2	CASSLLQGASGELFF	TGCGCCAGCAGCTTGCTGCAGGGGGCTTCGGGGGAGCTGTTTTTT
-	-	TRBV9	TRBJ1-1	CASSVFGSTEAFF	TGTGCCAGCAGCGTATTTGGGAGCACTGAAGCTTTCTTT
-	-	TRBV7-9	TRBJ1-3	CASSPSAGLSGNTIYF	TGTGCCAGCAGCCCTTCCGCAGGGCTCTCTGGAAACACCATATATTTT
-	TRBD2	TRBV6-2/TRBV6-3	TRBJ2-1	CASSLDKAGGPSEQFF	TGTGCCAGCAGTCTCGACAAAGCGGGGGGGCCTAGTGAGCAGTTCTTC
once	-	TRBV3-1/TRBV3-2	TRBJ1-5	CASSQEGLQPQHF	TGTGCCAGCAGCCAAGAGGGCCTGCAGCCCCAGCATTTT
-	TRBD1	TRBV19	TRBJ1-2	CASDPAGQGTSGYGYTF	TGTGCCAGCGATCCGGCGGGACAGGGGACCAGCGGCTATGGCTACACCTTC
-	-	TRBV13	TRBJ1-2	CASSLGEAARYGYTF	TGTGCCAGCAGCTTAGGCGAGGCCGCCCGGTATGGCTACACCTTC
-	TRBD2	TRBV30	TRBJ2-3	CAWTRTSGTDTQYF	TGTGCCTGGACCCGGACTAGCGGCACAGATACGCAGTATTTT
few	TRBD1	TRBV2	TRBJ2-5	CASRDRGETQYF	TGTGCCAGCAGGGACAGGGGAGAGACCCAGTACTTC
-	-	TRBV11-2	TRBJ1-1	CASSLWDKMNTEAFF	TGTGCCAGCAGCTTGTGGGACAAGATGAACACTGAAGCTTTCTTT
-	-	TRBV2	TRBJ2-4	CASSVTGSKNIQYF	TGTGCCAGCAGTGTAACAGGTTCCAAAAACATTCAGTACTTC
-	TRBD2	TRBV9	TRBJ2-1	CASSVGGVHNEQFF	TGTGCCAGCAGCGTCGGGGGGGTCCACAATGAGCAGTTCTTC
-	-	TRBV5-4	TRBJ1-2	CASSLVDRANYGYTF	TGTGCCAGCAGCTTGGTGGACAGAGCTAACTATGGCTACACCTTC